This T cell receptor beta chain was sequenced during a study of early T cells in non-severe SARS-CoV-2 infection (dated by TCRdb to the early 2020s). Context from the whole study: Because TCR sequencing relied on bulk RNA taken from unsorted whole blood, pairing of alpha and beta chains was not possible.

Reading from cysteine to phenylalanine, the CDR3 counts 14 amino acids. Here the CDR3 DNA is all that survives: 42 bases in frame from base 1. Here V drops 3 bases and J drops 5 bases, and the junction holds 5 bases not matched to any gene. CDR1 and CDR2 are drawn from the germline V gene: SGHDT, YYEEEE. About this clonotype itself: This receptor's antigen is unknown. No much larger clone is present one base from it, and per-base qualities are unavailable.

Overall study outcomes, separate from this receptor: Matching against VDJdb was skewed toward anti-spike CD8 responses, likely underestimated virus-specific expansions, and missed private and CD4 specificities.

This was a case-control study nested in a cohort of healthcare workers in London, UK, who had nasopharyngeal swab PCR tests and blood samples taken every week. Healthcare workers were recruited between 23 and 31 March 2020, during the week of the UK lockdown, and were followed weekly for up to roughly 16 weeks. Library method: 5' RACE. TCRdb shows the sequencer as NextSeq 500. Unique molecular identifiers were attached to individual cDNA molecules in the TCR library protocol so that sequencing error and PCR bias could be corrected. Sequencing covered both TCR alpha and beta chains, and within each sample the abundances of alpha and beta sequences were tightly co-correlated. Per the original workflow: Decombinator V4 was used to perform V gene, J gene and CDR3 annotation of TCR sequences. Expanded TCRs were defined as changing significantly between any two time points under a Poisson model with p below 0.0001. TCR abundances were normalised to the total number of TCRs sequenced per sample and expressed as counts per million. TRAV1-2 paired with TRAJ12, TRAJ20 or TRAJ33 defined MAIT TCRs, while TRAV10 paired with TRAJ18 defined iNKT TCRs. VDJdb, accessed 1 November 2021, was searched for CMV, EBV and SARS-CoV-2 annotated TCRs, excluding TCRs annotated for multiple antigens. Using fastp at Q25 and MiXCR, TCRdb reprocessed the public reads and kept productive beta chains. Rows merge per CDR3 protein into single entries with the most common DNA and genes. None of the V and J calls come from the authors' own analysis; TCRdb made them. The sample table shows fewer than 100,000 distinct CDR3 sequences, and roughly 12% are seen once. Of the sample, more than 3% is held by the ten largest clones.

The chain is made from TRBV5-6 and TRBJ2-7; TRBD1 matches 10 bases in the middle. This clonotype was obtained from an adult who was a healthcare worker with PCR-confirmed SARS-CoV-2 infection or an uninfected control (not recorded which). The specimen was whole blood. Read as DNA, the sequence is TGTGCCAGCAGCTCCGGGACAGGGGAACACGAGCAGTACTTC. Translated, this gives CASSSGTGEHEQYF.